Listed here are 20 T cell receptor beta chains from one sample, sequenced in a study of human T cells and chemical hapten exposure. The sample's time point: patch test 1, 2 weeks after DPC sensitization. Treatment reported: therapeutic diphenylcyclopropenone sensitization with weekly scalp DPC. TCRdb independently ran MiXCR on the RACE reads; one entry per CDR3 protein. The top ten clones hold about 6.7% of a sample with roughly 190,000 distinct CDR3 sequences, about 20% of them seen once. The input for sequencing was whole blood, taken in connection with sensitization to the hapten diphenylcyclopropenone (DPC). Every receptor here comes from a woman between 50 and 59 years old with alopecia areata. Some clones in this sample may be carry-over from other donors' samples.

V is TRBV4-2 and J is TRBJ1-5, with TRBD1 identical over 11 bases. V was clipped by 0 bases and J by 6 bases; unmatched bases: 4. Per germline, CDR1 LGHNA and CDR2 YNFKEQ. The CDR3 length is 16 residues. CDR3 in amino acids: CASSQDLGTGGQPQHF. In DNA, the CDR3 is TGTGCCAGCAGCCAAGATTTGGGGACAGGGGGTCAGCCCCAGCATTTT.

The chain has TRBV5-1 and TRBJ1-1, with D possibly being TRBD1 (6 bases). The CDR3 is 12 residues long. V was shortened by 4 bases and J by 11 bases, with 15 bases between the two germline ends. Germline-derived CDR1 and CDR2 are SGHRS and YFSETQ. CDR3 amino acids: CASSLTGLKAFF. The CDR3, as DNA: TGCGCCAGCAGCCTGACAGGACTGAAGGCTTTCTTT.

The chain links TRBV11-2 to TRBJ1-3, with D unclear. Germline CDR1 is SGHAT and CDR2 is FQNNGV. The V end was cut by 3 bases, the J end by 2 bases, with 8 bases between. The CDR3 has 14 amino acids. CDR3 sequence reads: CASSLGGTGNTIYF. CDR3 sequence (DNA): TGTGCCAGCAGCTTGGGTGGGACTGGAAACACCATATATTTT.

V is TRBV12-3 or TRBV12-4 and J is TRBJ1-4, with a weak D call TRBD1 (5 bases). This CDR3 has 14 amino acids. V lost 6 bases to trimming and J lost 5 bases, with 13 bases between them. CDR3 DNA: TGTGCCAGCAGCCCAGGGTCCAGAAATGAAAAACTGTTTTTT. Translation gives CASSPGSRNEKLFF.

The chain couples TRBV6-6 to TRBJ2-7, with 8 bases fitting TRBD1. The CDR3 sequence is 13 residues long. Germline CDR1 and CDR2: MNHNY and SVGAGI (reference sequence). After removal of 9 bases from V and 6 bases from J, the junction contained 10 bases not matched to a gene. The CDR3: CASRPVGQGEQYF. DNA for the CDR3: TGTGCCAGTCGACCCGTCGGACAGGGCGAGCAGTACTTC.

This clonotype has only a few counts. V and J are TRBV29-1 and TRBJ1-2; D unclear. The germline V gene encodes CDR1 SQVTM and CDR2 ANQGSEA. Trimming took 3 bases from V and 0 from J, leaving 8 bases between them. This CDR3 comprises 13 residues. The CDR3 nucleotides read TGCAGCGTTGAGTTGGGATCTAACTATGGCTACACCTTC. It codes for CSVELGSNYGYTF.

This clonotype came up a few times. The chain couples TRBV9 to TRBJ2-3; 8 bases line up with TRBD2. Germline-derived CDR1 and CDR2 are SGDLS and YYNGEE. V shed 1 base, J shed 1 base, and the junction held 14 bases outside the gene matches. This CDR3 comprises 19 residues. As DNA, the CDR3 is TGTGCCAGCAGCGTAATGGCTAGCGGGCATAACTTCCGCACAGATACGCAGTATTTT. It translates to CASSVMASGHNFRTDTQYF.

The chain combines TRBV12-3 or TRBV12-4 with TRBJ1-3; TRBD1 might be the D (5 bases). This CDR3 is 16 amino acids long. Trimming removed 6 bases from V and 0 bases from J, with 15 bases in between. The CDR3 loop is CASSPPGASSGNTIYF. CDR3 bases: TGTGCCAGCAGCCCCCCCGGGGCCAGCTCTGGAAACACCATATATTTT.

This clonotype was picked up a small number of times. V is TRBV7-2 and J is TRBJ1-2; D gene unclear. Trimming took 1 base from V and 4 from J, leaving 13 bases between them. Germline V lookup: CDR1 SGHTA, CDR2 FQGNSA. The CDR3 extends over 15 amino acids. CDR3 sequence: CASSLDTNIFYGYTF. As DNA, the CDR3 is TGTGCCAGCAGCTTAGACACGAACATCTTCTATGGCTACACCTTC.

The chain couples TRBV10-3 to TRBJ1-4, with 7 bases lining up with TRBD1. Germline CDR1 is ENHRY and CDR2 is SYGVKD. CDR3 length: 14 residues. V gave up 4 bases and J gave up 8 bases; unmatched junction bases: 7. The CDR3 region is CAISVSQGEEKLFF. CDR3 bases: TGTGCCATCAGTGTGAGCCAGGGGGAAGAAAAACTGTTTTTT.

The chain links TRBV12-3 or TRBV12-4 to TRBJ2-2; D uncertain. Trimming stripped 8 bases from V and 1 base from J, with 17 bases between. This CDR3 has 16 amino acids. The CDR3: CASSLLGSRNTGELFF. CDR3 sequence (DNA): TGTGCCAGCTCCCTACTGGGTTCGAGGAACACCGGGGAGCTGTTTTTT.

This clonotype occurred a few times. V usage is TRBV20-1 and J usage is TRBJ2-7; no clear D. Germline values: CDR1 DFQATT, CDR2 SNEGSKA (reference sequence). The CDR3 runs to 15 residues. V was clipped by 5 bases and J by 3 bases, with 20 bases between them. CDR3 nucleotide sequence: TGCAGTGCTGGAAGAAAAAGAGATTTGGGCTACGAGCAGTACTTC. Its protein is CSAGRKRDLGYEQYF.

This clonotype showed up many times. The rearrangement joins TRBV7-3 to TRBJ2-1; 14 nucleotides match TRBD2. Losses at the gene ends were 2 bases for V and 7 bases for J; bases not matched to a gene: 7. The CDR3 has 17 residues. Germline V gives CDR1 SGHTA, CDR2 FQGTGA. The chain's CDR3 is CASSLYPGLAGVNEQFF. CDR3 DNA: TGTGCCAGCAGCTTATACCCGGGACTAGCGGGAGTAAATGAGCAGTTCTTC.

This clonotype was counted a few times. The J gene is TRBJ1-2, the V gene TRBV7-9; D possibly corresponds to TRBD1 (5 bases). Trimming shortened V by 3 bases and J by 0 bases, and 11 bases separated the two germline ends. The CDR3 has 15 residues. The germline gives CDR1 SEHNR, CDR2 FQNEAQ (reference sequence). The CDR3 region has the DNA TGTGCCAGCAGCTTGCAGGGAAATACTAACTATGGCTACACCTTC. Translating it yields CASSLQGNTNYGYTF.

The chain is built from TRBV7-9 and TRBJ2-6, with 8 bases that match TRBD1. The V segment lost 6 bases and the J segment 0 bases; nucleotides outside the gene matches: 7. The CDR3 sequence is 17 residues long. Germline V gene lookup returns CDR1 SEHNR and CDR2 FQNEAQ (reference sequence). This CDR3 reads CASRAETGVSGANVLTF. Here the CDR3 DNA reads TGTGCCAGCAGGGCCGAGACAGGGGTCTCTGGGGCCAACGTCCTGACTTTC.

V is TRBV5-1 and J is TRBJ1-6, with TRBD1 as a possible D gene (5 bases). CDR1 SGHRS and CDR2 YFSETQ come from the germline V gene. With 3 bases removed from V and 3 bases from J, the gap between germline ends came to 7 bases. The CDR3 totals 14 residues. The chain's CDR3 is CASSSRDYNSPLHF. The CDR3 nucleotides read TGCGCCAGCAGCTCCAGGGACTATAATTCACCCCTCCACTTT. Full variable domain (rest looked up from reference TRBV5-1 and TRBJ1-6): KAGVTQTPRYLIKTRGQQVTLSCSPISGHRSVSWYQQTPGQGLQFLFEYFSETQRNKGNFPGRFSGRQFSNSRSEMNVSTLELGDSALYLCASSSRDYNSPLHFGNGTRLTVT.

The chain carries TRBV29-1 and TRBJ1-1, with D tentatively TRBD1 (5 bases). Germline values: CDR1 SQVTM, CDR2 ANQGSEA. V dropped 4 bases and J dropped 1 base, with 13 bases sitting between them. The CDR3 extends over 14 amino acids. DNA for the CDR3: TGCAGCGTTGTGGGGGAGGAGGAGAACACTGAAGCTTTCTTT. This sequence encodes CSVVGEEENTEAFF.

This clonotype was counted between two and nine times. The rearrangement uses TRBV3-1 and TRBJ2-3, with a possible D match to TRBD1 (6 bases). Germline V CDR1 and CDR2: LGHDT, YNNKEL (reference sequence). This CDR3 is built from 16 residues. The V end lost 3 bases, the J end lost 3 bases, and 16 bases lay between the germline ends. The CDR3 nucleotides read TGTGCCAGCAGCCATGGGGACAAGGGAATAACAGATACGCAGTATTTT. It codes for CASSHGDKGITDTQYF.

The J gene is TRBJ2-5, the V gene TRBV19, with D tentatively TRBD1 (6 bases). Between the trimmed V and J ends, which lost 6 bases and 5 bases, there was a span of 16 bases. The germline gives CDR1 LNHDA, CDR2 SQIVND (reference sequence). The CDR3 spans 14 residues. Here the CDR3 reads CASSNTGFSETQYF. The CDR3 region has the DNA TGTGCCAGTAGCAATACAGGGTTTAGCGAGACCCAGTACTTC.

This clonotype was counted between two and nine times. The chain joins TRBV29-1 to TRBJ2-7; D is possibly TRBD1 (6 bases). With 0 bases removed from V and 6 bases from J, the gap between germline ends came to 9 bases. CDR1 and CDR2 from the germline V gene are SQVTM and ANQGSEA. The CDR3 has 12 amino acids. CDR3 protein: CSVEEGAGEQYF. CDR3 sequence (DNA): TGCAGCGTTGAAGAGGGGGCTGGCGAGCAGTACTTC.